The next 14 T cell receptor beta chains were all read from a single sample in a study of cytomegalovirus exposure and HLA in healthy donors. With 60 Vbeta and 13 Jbeta primers, the PCR was carried out. Clones were read by immunoSEQ multiplex PCR, and TCRdb kept only the in-frame ones, dropping some. The sample holds around 200,000 clones; roughly four fifths are singletons and the top ten take about 3.1%. The sequencing input was PBMCs. The receptor set was obtained from a woman in her 30s in good health and CMV-seropositive.

The chain employs TRBV27 and TRBJ1-5; possible D gene TRBD1, 6 bases. CDR1 is MNHEY and CDR2 is SMNVEV in the germline V gene (reference sequence). V dropped 8 bases and J dropped 5 bases, with 19 bases sitting between them. This CDR3 region has 15 residues. In DNA form, the CDR3 reads TGTGCCAGCCCGCGGGGGGCGGGGAGGGATCAGCCCCAGCATTTT. Protein product: CASPRGAGRDQPQHF.

The chain joins TRBV5-1 to TRBJ2-5; D uncertain. The end of the DNA is better explained by TRBJ2-7, so the J call may be wrong. This CDR3 contains 13 residues. Germline loops: CDR1 SGHRS, CDR2 YFSETQ. The DNA for the CDR3 is TGCGCCAGCAGCTCGCGGTCACACTACGAGCAGTACTTC. Protein: CASSSRSHYEQYF.

The CDR3 sequence is CASSPLGPEQYF. In DNA, the CDR3 is TGTGCCAGCTCACCTTTGGGGCCCGAGCAGTACTTC. The chain combines TRBV18 with TRBJ2-7; tentative D call: TRBD1 (5 bases). CDR3 length equals 12 residues. CDR1 KGHSH and CDR2 LQKENI come from the germline V gene. V gave up 3 bases and J gave up 6 bases, with 9 bases separating them.

This clone has more than one count but fewer than ten. The CDR3: CASSLVSSDSYEQYF. The CDR3, as DNA: TGTGCCAGCAGCTTAGTTTCCAGCGACTCCTACGAGCAGTACTTC. J is TRBJ2-7 and V is TRBV7-2, with no clear D. The CDR3 is made up of 15 amino acids. The ends were cut back, 1 base at V and 0 bases at J, with 10 bases in the middle. The germline V gene encodes CDR1 SGHTA and CDR2 FQGNSA.

V and J are TRBV5-4 and TRBJ2-1, with 7 positions matching TRBD2. Germline V CDR1 and CDR2: SGHNT, YYREEE (reference sequence). The CDR3 is 15 residues long. J gave up 5 bases and V 2 bases, and 7 bases lay outside the gene matches. CDR3 in DNA: TGTGCCAGCAGCTTTGGGAGGGCCCGCGACAATGAGCAGTTCTTC. Amino acids: CASSFGRARDNEQFF.

The chain recombines TRBV10-2 with TRBJ2-7; D gene ambiguous. This CDR3 is 14 amino acids long. Germline CDR1 and CDR2: WSHSY and SAAADI. Between the trimmed V and J ends, which lost 3 bases and 0 bases, there was a span of 9 bases. This CDR3 is CASSDPSSSYEQYF. Written as DNA, the CDR3 is TGCGCCAGCAGTGACCCCTCGAGCTCCTACGAGCAGTACTTC.

This chain uses TRBV6-1 with TRBJ1-2, with D uncertain. The CDR3 is 11 residues long. V gave up 6 bases and J gave up 3 bases, with 5 bases separating them. Germline V gene data show CDR1 as MNHNS and CDR2 as SASEGT. Here the CDR3 reads CASREYYGYTF. For the CDR3, the DNA is TGTGCCAGCAGAGAGTACTATGGCTACACCTTC.

The CDR3 coding sequence is TGTGCCAGCAGTCCCCGGACAGGGGGCGTTGGCACTGAAGCTTTCTTT. Amino acids: CASSPRTGGVGTEAFF. This rearrangement joins TRBV28 to TRBJ1-1, with TRBD1 identical over 11 bases. Losses at the gene ends were 5 bases for V and 4 bases for J; bases not matched to a gene: 9. The CDR3 is 16 residues long. CDR1 is MDHEN and CDR2 is SYDVKM in the germline V gene. Filled out from reference TRBV28 and TRBJ1-1, the complete variable domain reads DVKVTQSSRYLVKRTGEKVFLECVQDMDHENMFWYRQDPGLGLRLIYFSYDVKMKEKGDIPEGYSVSREKKERFSLILESASTNQTSMYLCASSPRTGGVGTEAFFGQGTRLTVV.

In its sample, this clone was seen once. The genes are TRBV6-1 and TRBJ2-3; the match to TRBD2 covers 10 bases. With 6 bases clipped from V and 4 bases from J, the junction kept 7 bases outside the gene matches. The CDR3 runs to 15 residues. Looked up from germline, CDR1 is MNHNS and CDR2 is SASEGT. The DNA of the CDR3 is TGTGCCAGCAGCCAAGCGGGAGGGACTGCAGATACGCAGTATTTT. It codes for CASSQAGGTADTQYF.

The rearrangement links TRBV19 to TRBJ2-5; TRBD2 matches 8 bases. The ends lost 5 bases at V and 4 bases at J; junction bases unmatched: 6. The CDR3 sequence is 14 residues long. The germline CDR1 and CDR2 sequences are LNHDA and SQIVND (reference sequence). Here the CDR3 DNA reads TGTGCCAGTAGTCCGCTCGGGGGGGGAGAGACCCAGTACTTC. Translated: CASSPLGGGETQYF. Combining the CDR3 with reference TRBV19 and TRBJ2-5 gives the whole variable domain DGGITQSPKYLFRKEGQNVTLSCEQNLNHDAMYWYRQDPGQGLRLIYYSQIVNDFQKGDIAEGYSVSREKKESFPLTVTSAQKNPTAFYLCASSPLGGGETQYFGPGTRLLVL.

This clone has a handful of counts. The rearrangement links TRBV28 to TRBJ1-5; D is unresolved. This CDR3 region has 12 residues. Per the germline V gene, CDR1 is MDHEN and CDR2 is SYDVKM. V shed 2 bases and J shed 8 bases, with 7 bases lying between them. CDR3 in amino acids: CASSLIPEPQHF. The DNA of the CDR3 is TGTGCCAGCAGTTTAATCCCTGAGCCCCAGCATTTT.

The V and J genes are TRBV5-4 and TRBJ2-5; 10 nucleotides agree with TRBD1. V lost 4 bases, J lost 4 bases, and 10 bases stayed unmatched. This CDR3 has 16 residues. CDR1 and CDR2 (germline): SGHNT, YYREEE (reference sequence). The CDR3 here is CASSPTGTGVGETQYF. As DNA, the CDR3 is TGTGCCAGCAGCCCTACCGGGACAGGGGTAGGAGAGACCCAGTACTTC.

The chain recombines TRBV19 with TRBJ2-3, with D tentatively TRBD1 (5 bases). This CDR3 has 14 amino acids. Trimming cost V 4 bases and J 4 bases, with 12 bases left between them. The V gene's germline CDR1 is LNHDA and CDR2 SQIVND (reference sequence). The CDR3 coding sequence is TGTGCCAGTAGTAACCAGGGAAAGTCAGATACGCAGTATTTT. Protein product: CASSNQGKSDTQYF. Supplemented by reference TRBV19 and TRBJ2-3, the full variable domain reads DGGITQSPKYLFRKEGQNVTLSCEQNLNHDAMYWYRQDPGQGLRLIYYSQIVNDFQKGDIAEGYSVSREKKESFPLTVTSAQKNPTAFYLCASSNQGKSDTQYFGPGTRLTVL.

The chain couples TRBV5-4 to TRBJ2-7, with 11 nucleotides matching TRBD2. With 3 bases clipped from V and 7 bases from J, the junction kept 9 bases outside the gene matches. The length of the CDR3 is 15 residues. From germline, CDR1 is SGHNT and CDR2 YYREEE (reference sequence). DNA for the CDR3: TGTGCCAGCAGCTCCGTTCTAGCGGGAGGATGGGAGCAGTACTTC. Translation gives CASSSVLAGGWEQYF. Complete variable domain (other parts from reference TRBV5-4 and TRBJ2-7): ETGVTQSPTHLIKTRGQQVTLRCSSQSGHNTVSWYQQALGQGPQFIFQYYREEENGRGNFPPRFSGLQFPNYSSELNVNALELDDSALYLCASSSVLAGGWEQYFGPGTRLTVT.